The sequence of this TCR beta chain was determined in a study of cytomegalovirus exposure and HLA in healthy donors. At collection, donors were nominally healthy, but unrecorded immune exposures were probable. Use of 60 Vbeta and 13 Jbeta primers characterized the PCR. Only in-frame clones appear in the TCRdb table, and some are missing; sequencing was by immunoSEQ multiplex PCR. The table lists about 69,000 clones, around 70% of them singletons, with approximately 11% in the top ten. V was cut by 4 bases and J by 2 bases, with 6 bases left in between. Per the germline V gene, CDR1 is MDHEN and CDR2 is SYDVKM. CDR3 length: 14 residues.

This sequence was found in a woman in her 30s in good health and CMV-seronegative. Sample: PBMCs. The chain is built from TRBV28 and TRBJ2-6, with D possibly being TRBD1 (5 bases). This CDR3 reads CASSSGTGANVLTF. DNA for the CDR3: TGTGCCAGCAGTTCAGGGACTGGGGCCAACGTCCTGACTTTC. Drawing the rest from reference TRBV28 and TRBJ2-6, the complete variable domain is DVKVTQSSRYLVKRTGEKVFLECVQDMDHENMFWYRQDPGLGLRLIYFSYDVKMKEKGDIPEGYSVSREKKERFSLILESASTNQTSMYLCASSSGTGANVLTFGAGSRLTVL.